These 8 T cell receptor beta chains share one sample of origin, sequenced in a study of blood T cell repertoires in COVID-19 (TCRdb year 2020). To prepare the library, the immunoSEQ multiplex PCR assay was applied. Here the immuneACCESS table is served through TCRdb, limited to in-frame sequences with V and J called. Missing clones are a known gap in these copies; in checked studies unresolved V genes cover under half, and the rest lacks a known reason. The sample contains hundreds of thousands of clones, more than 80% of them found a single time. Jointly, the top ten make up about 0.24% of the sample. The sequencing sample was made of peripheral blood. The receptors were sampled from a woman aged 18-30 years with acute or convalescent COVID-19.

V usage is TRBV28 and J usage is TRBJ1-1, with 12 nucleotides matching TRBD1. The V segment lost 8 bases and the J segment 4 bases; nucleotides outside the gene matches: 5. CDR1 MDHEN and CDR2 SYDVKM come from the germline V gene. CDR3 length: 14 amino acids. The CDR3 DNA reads TGTGCCAGCCCGGGACAGGGGGCTGCCACTGAAGCTTTCTTT. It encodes CASPGQGAATEAFF.

The CDR3 DNA reads TGTGCCAGCAGCTTGCGGGGGATAGGCGGAAACACCATATATTTT. Translating it yields CASSLRGIGGNTIYF. The chain links TRBV5-6 to TRBJ1-3, with D perhaps matching TRBD1 (5 bases). The CDR3 spans 15 residues. CDR1 SGHDT and CDR2 YYEEEE come from the germline V gene. V was clipped by 1 base and J by 4 bases, with 12 bases between them.

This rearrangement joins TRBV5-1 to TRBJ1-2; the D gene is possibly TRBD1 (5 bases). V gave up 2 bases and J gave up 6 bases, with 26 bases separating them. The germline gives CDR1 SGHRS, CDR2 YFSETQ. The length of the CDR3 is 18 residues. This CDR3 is CASSFDGAPRRGGDGYTF. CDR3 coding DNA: TGCGCCAGCAGCTTCGACGGAGCCCCACGGCGCGGGGGGGATGGCTACACCTTC.

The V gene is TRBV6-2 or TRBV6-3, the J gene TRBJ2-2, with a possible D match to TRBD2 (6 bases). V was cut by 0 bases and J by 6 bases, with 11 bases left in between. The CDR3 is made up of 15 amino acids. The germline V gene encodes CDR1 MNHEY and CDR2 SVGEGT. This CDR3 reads CASSYSGGDPGELFF. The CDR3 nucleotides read TGTGCCAGCAGTTACTCAGGAGGGGATCCCGGGGAGCTGTTTTTT.

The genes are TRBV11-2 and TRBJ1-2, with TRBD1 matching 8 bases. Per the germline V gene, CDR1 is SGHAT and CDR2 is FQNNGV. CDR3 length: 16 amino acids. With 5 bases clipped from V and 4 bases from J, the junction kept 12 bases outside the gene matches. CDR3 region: CASSAPGRGRAYGYTF. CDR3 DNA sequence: TGTGCCAGCAGCGCACCGGGCAGGGGGCGCGCCTATGGCTACACCTTC. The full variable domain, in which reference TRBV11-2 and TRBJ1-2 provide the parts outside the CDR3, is EAGVAQSPRYKIIEKRQSVAFWCNPISGHATLYWYQQILGQGPKLLIQFQNNGVVDDSQLPKDRFSAERLKGVDSTLKIQPAKLEDSAVYLCASSAPGRGRAYGYTFGSGTRLTVV.

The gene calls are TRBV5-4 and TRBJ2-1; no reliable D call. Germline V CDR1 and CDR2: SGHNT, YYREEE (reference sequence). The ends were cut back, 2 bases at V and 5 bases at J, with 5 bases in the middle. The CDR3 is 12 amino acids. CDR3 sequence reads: CASSFGDNEQFF. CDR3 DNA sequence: TGTGCCAGCAGCTTTGGAGACAATGAGCAGTTCTTC.

The CDR3 loop reads CASSEASGGGDIQYF. CDR3 DNA: TGTGCCAGCAGTGAAGCGTCGGGGGGAGGAGACATTCAGTACTTC. V is TRBV6-1 and J is TRBJ2-4; 7 bases agree with TRBD2. This CDR3 is built from 15 residues. Germline V gives CDR1 MNHNS, CDR2 SASEGT. With 0 bases clipped from V and 8 bases from J, the junction kept 7 bases outside the gene matches.

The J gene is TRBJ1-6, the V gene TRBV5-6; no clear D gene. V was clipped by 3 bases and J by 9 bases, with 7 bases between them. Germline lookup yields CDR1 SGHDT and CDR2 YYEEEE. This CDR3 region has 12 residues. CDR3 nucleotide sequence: TGTGCCAGCAGCTACGGAGGTTCACCCCTCCACTTT. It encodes CASSYGGSPLHF. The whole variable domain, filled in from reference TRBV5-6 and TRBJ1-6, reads DAGVTQSPTHLIKTRGQQVTLRCSPKSGHDTVSWYQQALGQGPQFIFQYYEEEERQRGNFPDRFSGHQFPNYSSELNVNALLLGDSALYLCASSYGGSPLHFGNGTRLTVT.